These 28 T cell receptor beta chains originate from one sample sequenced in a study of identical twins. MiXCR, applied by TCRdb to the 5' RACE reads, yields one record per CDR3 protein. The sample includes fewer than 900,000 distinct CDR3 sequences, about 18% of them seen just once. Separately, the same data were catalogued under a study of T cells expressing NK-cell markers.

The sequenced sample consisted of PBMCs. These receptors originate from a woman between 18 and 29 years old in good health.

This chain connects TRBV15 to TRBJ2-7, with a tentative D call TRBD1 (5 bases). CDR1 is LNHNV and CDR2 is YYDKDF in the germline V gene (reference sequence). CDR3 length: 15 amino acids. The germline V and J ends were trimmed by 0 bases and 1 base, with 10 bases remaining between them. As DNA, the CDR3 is TGTGCCACCAGCAGAGATAAGGGGAAGTCCTACGAGCAGTACTTC. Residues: CATSRDKGKSYEQYF.

For the CDR3, the DNA is TGTGCCAGCAGCCAGACAGGGTCCCGTTACTATGGCTACACCTTC. It yields the protein CASSQTGSRYYGYTF. The rearrangement links TRBV12-3 or TRBV12-4 to TRBJ1-2; 7 bases match TRBD1. The CDR3 extends over 15 amino acids. V lost 6 bases to trimming and J lost 3 bases; unmatched junction nucleotides: 10.

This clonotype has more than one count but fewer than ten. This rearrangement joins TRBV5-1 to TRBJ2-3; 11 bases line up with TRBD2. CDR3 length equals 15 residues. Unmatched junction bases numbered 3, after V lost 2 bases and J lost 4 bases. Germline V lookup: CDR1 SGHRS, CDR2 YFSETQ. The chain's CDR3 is CASSFILAGADTQYF. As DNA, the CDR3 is TGCGCCAGCAGCTTTATACTAGCGGGGGCAGATACGCAGTATTTT.

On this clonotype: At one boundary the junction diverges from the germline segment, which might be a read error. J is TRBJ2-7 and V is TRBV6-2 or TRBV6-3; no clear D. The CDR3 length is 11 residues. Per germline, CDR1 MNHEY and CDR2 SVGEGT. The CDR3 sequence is CARSFSYEQYF. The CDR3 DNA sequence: TGTGCCAGAAGTTTCAGCTACGAGCAGTACTTC.

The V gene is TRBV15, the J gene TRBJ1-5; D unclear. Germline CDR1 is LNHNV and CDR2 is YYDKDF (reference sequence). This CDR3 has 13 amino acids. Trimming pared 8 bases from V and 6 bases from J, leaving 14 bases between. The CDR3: CATYNGYGQPQHF. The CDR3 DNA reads TGTGCCACCTATAACGGGTATGGTCAGCCCCAGCATTTT.

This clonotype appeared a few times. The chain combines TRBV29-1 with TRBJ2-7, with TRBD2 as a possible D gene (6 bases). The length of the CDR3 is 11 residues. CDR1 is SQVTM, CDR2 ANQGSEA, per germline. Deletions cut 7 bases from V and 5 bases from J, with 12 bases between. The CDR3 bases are TGCAGCGCCGGGGGAACCCACGAGCAGTACTTC. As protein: CSAGGTHEQYF.

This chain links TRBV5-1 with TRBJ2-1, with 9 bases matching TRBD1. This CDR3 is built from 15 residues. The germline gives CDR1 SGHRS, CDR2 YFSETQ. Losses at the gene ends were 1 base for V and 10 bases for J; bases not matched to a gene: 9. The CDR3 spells CASSLSQGALGEQFF. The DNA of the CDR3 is TGCGCCAGCAGCTTGTCACAGGGGGCTTTGGGGGAGCAGTTCTTC. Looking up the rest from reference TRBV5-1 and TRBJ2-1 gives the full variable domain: KAGVTQTPRYLIKTRGQQVTLSCSPISGHRSVSWYQQTPGQGLQFLFEYFSETQRNKGNFPGRFSGRQFSNSRSEMNVSTLELGDSALYLCASSLSQGALGEQFFGPGTRLTVL.

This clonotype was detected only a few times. Here the CDR3 reads CASSRTGNGNEQFF. As DNA, the CDR3 is TGTGCCAGCAGCAGGACAGGGAATGGCAATGAGCAGTTCTTC. The chain is built from TRBV7-8 and TRBJ2-1; 8 bases are shared with TRBD1. The CDR3 sequence is 14 residues long. Germline V gives CDR1 SGHVS, CDR2 FQNEAQ. V dropped 5 bases and J dropped 6; count of bases not matched to a gene: 6.

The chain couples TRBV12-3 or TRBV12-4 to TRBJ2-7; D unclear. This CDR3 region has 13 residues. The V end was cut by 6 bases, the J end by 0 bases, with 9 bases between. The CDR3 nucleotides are TGTGCCAGCAGACCAGGATTCTCCTACGAGCAGTACTTC. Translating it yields CASRPGFSYEQYF.

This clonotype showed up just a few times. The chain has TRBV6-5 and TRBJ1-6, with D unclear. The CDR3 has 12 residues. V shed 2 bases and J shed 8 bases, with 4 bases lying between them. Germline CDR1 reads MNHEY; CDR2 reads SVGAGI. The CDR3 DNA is TGTGCCAGCAGTTACCCCTATTCACCCCTCCACTTT. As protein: CASSYPYSPLHF.

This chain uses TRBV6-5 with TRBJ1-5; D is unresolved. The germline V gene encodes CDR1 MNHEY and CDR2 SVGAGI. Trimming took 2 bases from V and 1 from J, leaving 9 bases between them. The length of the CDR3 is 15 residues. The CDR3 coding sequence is TGTGCCAGCAGTTACACAACAGTGAGCAATCAGCCCCAGCATTTT. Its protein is CASSYTTVSNQPQHF.

CDR3 loop: CASSFLVDFRTDTQYF. The CDR3, as DNA: TGTGCCAGCAGTTTTTTAGTGGACTTCCGCACAGATACGCAGTATTTT. The V and J genes are TRBV7-2 and TRBJ2-3; D is possibly TRBD2 (5 bases). This CDR3 has 16 residues. CDR1 SGHTA and CDR2 FQGNSA come from the germline V gene. The germline V and J ends were trimmed by 6 bases and 1 base, with 17 bases remaining between them. Full variable domain (outside the CDR3, taken from reference TRBV7-2 and TRBJ2-3): GAGVSQSPSNKVTEKGKDVELRCDPISGHTALYWYRQSLGQGLEFLIYFQGNSAPDKSGLPSDRFSAERTGGSVSTLTIQRTQQEDSAVYLCASSFLVDFRTDTQYFGPGTRLTVL.

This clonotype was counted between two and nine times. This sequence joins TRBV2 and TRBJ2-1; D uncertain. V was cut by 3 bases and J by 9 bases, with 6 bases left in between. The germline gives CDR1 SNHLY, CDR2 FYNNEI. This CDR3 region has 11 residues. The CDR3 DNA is TGTGCCAGCAGTGATAAAAGTGAGCAGTTCTTC. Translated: CASSDKSEQFF.

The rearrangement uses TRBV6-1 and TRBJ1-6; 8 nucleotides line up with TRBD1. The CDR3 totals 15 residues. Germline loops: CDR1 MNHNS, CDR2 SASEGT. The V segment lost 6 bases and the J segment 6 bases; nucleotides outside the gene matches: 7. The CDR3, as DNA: TGTGCCAGCAGCGCCGACAGGGGATCTAATTCACCCCTCCACTTT. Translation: CASSADRGSNSPLHF.

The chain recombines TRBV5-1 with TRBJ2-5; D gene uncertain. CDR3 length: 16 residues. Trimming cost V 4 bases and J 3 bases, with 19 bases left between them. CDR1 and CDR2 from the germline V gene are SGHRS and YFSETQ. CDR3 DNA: TGCGCCAGCAGCGTACGACCGACTGCGGAAGAAGAGACCCAGTACTTC. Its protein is CASSVRPTAEEETQYF.

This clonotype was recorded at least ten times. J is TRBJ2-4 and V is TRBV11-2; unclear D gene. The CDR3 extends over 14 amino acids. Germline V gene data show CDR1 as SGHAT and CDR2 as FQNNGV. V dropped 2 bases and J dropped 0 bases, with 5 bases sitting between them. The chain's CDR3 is CASSLLLAKNIQYF. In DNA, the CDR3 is TGTGCCAGCAGCTTACTTTTAGCCAAAAACATTCAGTACTTC.

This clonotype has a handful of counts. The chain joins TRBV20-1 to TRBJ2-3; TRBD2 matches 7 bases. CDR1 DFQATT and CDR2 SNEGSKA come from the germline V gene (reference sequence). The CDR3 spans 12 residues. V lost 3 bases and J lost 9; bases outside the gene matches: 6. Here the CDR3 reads CSASYQRETQYF. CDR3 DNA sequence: TGCAGTGCTAGTTATCAGCGGGAAACGCAGTATTTT.

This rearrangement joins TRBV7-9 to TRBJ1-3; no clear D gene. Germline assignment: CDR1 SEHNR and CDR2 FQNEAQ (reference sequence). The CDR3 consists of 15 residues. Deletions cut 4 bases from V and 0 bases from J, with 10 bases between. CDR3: CASSSTVLSGNTIYF. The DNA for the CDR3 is TGTGCCAGCAGCTCGACGGTACTCTCTGGAAACACCATATATTTT. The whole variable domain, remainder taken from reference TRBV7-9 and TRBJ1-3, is DTGVSQNPRHKITKRGQNVTFRCDPISEHNRLYWYRQTLGQGPEFLTYFQNEAQLEKSRLLSDRFSAERPKGSFSTLEIQRTEQGDSAMYLCASSSTVLSGNTIYFGEGSWLTVV.

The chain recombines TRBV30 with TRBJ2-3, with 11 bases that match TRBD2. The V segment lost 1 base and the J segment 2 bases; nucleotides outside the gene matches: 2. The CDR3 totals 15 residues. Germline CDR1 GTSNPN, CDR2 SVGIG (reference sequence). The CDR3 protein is CAWSGTSGFTDTQYF. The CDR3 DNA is TGTGCCTGGAGTGGGACTAGCGGGTTCACAGATACGCAGTATTTT.

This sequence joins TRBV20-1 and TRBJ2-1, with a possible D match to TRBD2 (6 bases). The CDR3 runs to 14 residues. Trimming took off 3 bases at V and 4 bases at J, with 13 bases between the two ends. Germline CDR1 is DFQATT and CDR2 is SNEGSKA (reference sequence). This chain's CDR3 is CSASGGAAYNEQFF. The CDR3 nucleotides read TGCAGTGCTAGTGGAGGGGCAGCATACAATGAGCAGTTCTTC.

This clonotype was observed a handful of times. CDR3 nucleotide sequence: TGTGCCACCAGCAGTTACAGGACCACTGAAGCTTTCTTT. Translating it yields CATSSYRTTEAFF. The chain joins TRBV15 to TRBJ1-1, with D maybe TRBD1 (5 bases). The germline V gene encodes CDR1 LNHNV and CDR2 YYDKDF (reference sequence). There are 13 residues in the CDR3. Trimming took 3 bases from V and 4 from J, leaving 9 bases between them.

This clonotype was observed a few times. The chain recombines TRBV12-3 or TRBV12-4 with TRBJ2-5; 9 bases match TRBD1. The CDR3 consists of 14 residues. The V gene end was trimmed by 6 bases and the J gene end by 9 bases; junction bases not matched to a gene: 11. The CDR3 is CASRSGQGPGAQYF. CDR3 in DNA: TGTGCCAGCAGATCGGGACAGGGACCCGGGGCCCAGTACTTC.

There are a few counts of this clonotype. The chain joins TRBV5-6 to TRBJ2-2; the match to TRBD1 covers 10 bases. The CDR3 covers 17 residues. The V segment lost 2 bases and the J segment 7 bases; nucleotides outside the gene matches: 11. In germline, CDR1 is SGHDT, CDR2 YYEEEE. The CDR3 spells CASSLLQTGGLVGELFF. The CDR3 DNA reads TGTGCCAGCAGCTTACTCCAGACAGGGGGCTTGGTCGGGGAGCTGTTTTTT.

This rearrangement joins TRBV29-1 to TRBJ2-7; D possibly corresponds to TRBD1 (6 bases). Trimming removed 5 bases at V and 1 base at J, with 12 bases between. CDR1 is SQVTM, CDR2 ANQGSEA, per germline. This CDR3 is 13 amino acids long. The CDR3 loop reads CSVQGGPSYEQYF. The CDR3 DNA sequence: TGCAGCGTTCAAGGGGGTCCTTCCTACGAGCAGTACTTC.

This chain's CDR3 is CASGSLANYGYTF. Written as DNA, the CDR3 is TGTGCCAGCGGATCACTGGCTAACTATGGCTACACCTTC. The chain links TRBV12-3 or TRBV12-4 to TRBJ1-2; D call uncertain. Deletions cut 8 bases from V and 0 bases from J, with 10 bases between. The CDR3 is 13 residues long.

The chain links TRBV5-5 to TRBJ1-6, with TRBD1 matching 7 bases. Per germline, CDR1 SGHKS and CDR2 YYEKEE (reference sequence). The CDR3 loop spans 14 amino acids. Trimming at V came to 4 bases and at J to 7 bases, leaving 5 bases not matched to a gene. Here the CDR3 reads CASSHDRENSPLHF. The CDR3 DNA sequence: TGTGCCAGCAGCCATGACAGGGAGAATTCACCCCTCCACTTT. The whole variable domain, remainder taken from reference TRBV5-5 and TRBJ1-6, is DAGVTQSPTHLIKTRGQQVTLRCSPISGHKSVSWYQQVLGQGPQFIFQYYEKEERGRGNFPDRFSARQFPNYSSELNVNALLLGDSALYLCASSHDRENSPLHFGNGTRLTVT.

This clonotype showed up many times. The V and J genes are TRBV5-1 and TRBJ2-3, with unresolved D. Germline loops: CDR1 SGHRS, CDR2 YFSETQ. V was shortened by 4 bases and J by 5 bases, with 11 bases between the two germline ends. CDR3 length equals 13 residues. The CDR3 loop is CASSPSQRDTQYF. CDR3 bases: TGCGCCAGCAGCCCCTCGCAGCGAGATACGCAGTATTTT.

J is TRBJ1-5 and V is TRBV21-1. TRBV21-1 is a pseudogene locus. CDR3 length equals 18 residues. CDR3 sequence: CASSPSKGGRDSNQPQHF. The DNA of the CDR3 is TGTGCCAGCAGCCCCTCTAAAGGAGGGAGGGATAGCAATCAGCCCCAGCATTTT.